Listed below are T cell receptor beta chains from one sample, sequenced in a study of CD8 T cells in ankylosing spondylitis. TCRdb fed the 5' RACE reads into MiXCR, producing one record per CDR3 protein. The sample yields about 330,000 distinct CDR3 sequences, 6.5% to 10% seen once. Sequencing was carried out using blood, either unsorted or a sorted T cell fraction (not recorded which). The receptor set was obtained from a male donor with ankylosing spondylitis. The CDR3 runs from the conserved cysteine through the conserved F or W. D genes are given only for firm matches. Part of the rows lack a size; the others show once, few, many or a class for expanded clones.

D: .; J: TRBJ2-2; size: .; V: TRBV23-1; DNA: TGCGCCAGCACGAACAGAAACACCGGGGAGCTGTTTTTT; CDR3: CASTNRNTGELFF
D: .; J: TRBJ2-7; size: .; V: TRBV9; DNA: TGTGCCAGCAGCCCTAGAGGGATCTCCTACGAGCAGTACTTC; CDR3: CASSPRGISYEQYF
D: .; J: TRBJ1-1; size: many; V: TRBV12-3/TRBV12-4; DNA: TGTGCCAGCAGTTCAGGGGAGGGCACTGAAGCTTTCTTT; CDR3: CASSSGEGTEAFF
D: .; J: TRBJ2-7; size: .; V: TRBV20-1; DNA: TGCAGTGCTAGTACTGCGGGGACCTACGAGCAGTACTTC; CDR3: CSASTAGTYEQYF
D: .; J: TRBJ2-7; size: many; V: TRBV20-1; DNA: TGCAGTTTAGCGGTGAGCTCCTACGAGCAGTACTTC; CDR3: CSLAVSSYEQYF
D: .; J: TRBJ2-7; size: many; V: TRBV5-1; DNA: TGCGCCAGCAGCTGGGACGGAGCCTACGAGCAGTACTTC; CDR3: CASSWDGAYEQYF
D: TRBD2; J: TRBJ2-2; size: .; V: TRBV6-1; DNA: TGTGCCAGCAGTCAAGTAGCGGGAGCGGGGACCGGGGAGCTGTTTTTT; CDR3: CASSQVAGAGTGELFF
D: TRBD2; J: TRBJ2-1; size: few; V: TRBV5-1; DNA: TGCGCCAGCAGCCCTGGGCCAGCGGGAGGGCCCTATGAGCAGTTCTTC; CDR3: CASSPGPAGGPYEQFF
D: TRBD2; J: TRBJ2-7; size: .; V: TRBV7-9; DNA: TGTGCCAGCAGCAACCGGGGGACTAGCGGGAGCTACGAGCAGTACTTC; CDR3: CASSNRGTSGSYEQYF
D: .; J: TRBJ1-3; size: few; V: TRBV12-3/TRBV12-4; DNA: TGTGCCAGCAGTCCCGAAATCGTCTCTGGAAACACCATATATTTT; CDR3: CASSPEIVSGNTIYF
D: TRBD2; J: TRBJ2-2; size: few; V: TRBV4-1; DNA: TGCGCCAGCAGCCGGCTAGCGGGCTATAGGGGCACCGGGGAGCTGTTTTTT; CDR3: CASSRLAGYRGTGELFF
D: TRBD1; J: TRBJ2-5; size: .; V: TRBV5-5; DNA: TGTGCCAGCAGCTCAGGGGGAGATGGAGAGACCCAGTACTTC; CDR3: CASSSGGDGETQYF
D: .; J: TRBJ2-1; size: .; V: TRBV20-1; DNA: TGCAGTGCTGCGACTAGGAAAGGATACAATGAGCAGTTCTTC; CDR3: CSAATRKGYNEQFF
D: .; J: TRBJ1-1; size: many; V: TRBV5-1; DNA: TGCGCCAGCAGCAACACAGGGAGCGCAGCTTTCTTT; CDR3: CASSNTGSAAFF
D: TRBD1; J: TRBJ1-2; size: few; V: TRBV5-1; DNA: TGCGCCAGCAGCTTGCCCACCGGGACAGGGGACTATGGCTACACCTTC; CDR3: CASSLPTGTGDYGYTF
D: TRBD2; J: TRBJ2-3; size: .; V: TRBV25-1; DNA: TGTGCCAGCAGTGCTAGCGGTGCTAGCACAGATACGCAGTATTTT; CDR3: CASSASGASTDTQYF
D: .; J: TRBJ1-6; size: few; V: TRBV7-2; DNA: TGTGCCAGCAGCTTATATGGTGGACAGTTCAATTCACCCCTCCACTTT; CDR3: CASSLYGGQFNSPLHF
D: .; J: TRBJ1-5; size: .; V: TRBV4-1; DNA: TGCGCCAGCAGCCAAGCAGGGTTCAATCAGCCCCAGCATTTT; CDR3: CASSQAGFNQPQHF
D: .; J: TRBJ1-6; size: .; V: TRBV2; DNA: TGTGCCAGCAGAGCTAGTCGGGGTATGAGTTCACCCCTCCACTTT; CDR3: CASRASRGMSSPLHF
D: .; J: TRBJ1-3; size: .; V: TRBV13; DNA: TGTGCCAGCAGCTTAGCCAGGCCAGGGCGACACACCATATATTTT; CDR3: CASSLARPGRHTIYF
D: .; J: TRBJ2-2; size: few; V: TRBV6-5; DNA: TGTGCCAGCAGTTACTCAGGACCCTTAAACACCGGGGAGCTGTTTTTT; CDR3: CASSYSGPLNTGELFF
D: .; J: TRBJ2-1; size: many; V: TRBV3-1; DNA: TGTGCCAGCAGCCGGGGGGAATACTACAATGAGCAGTTCTTC; CDR3: CASSRGEYYNEQFF
D: TRBD1; J: TRBJ1-5; size: .; V: TRBV12-3/TRBV12-4; DNA: TGTGCCAGCAGTAGATGGGACAGGGATCAGCCCCAGCATTTT; CDR3: CASSRWDRDQPQHF
D: .; J: TRBJ2-1; size: few; V: TRBV4-1; DNA: TGCGCCAGCAGCCAAGTGGTGTCAGGCAACAATGAGCAGTTCTTC; CDR3: CASSQVVSGNNEQFF
D: .; J: TRBJ1-2; size: .; V: TRBV5-1; DNA: TGCGCCAGCAGCTTGGGCCGCCCAAGCAACGGCTACACCTTC; CDR3: CASSLGRPSNGYTF
D: .; J: TRBJ2-3; size: .; V: TRBV29-1; DNA: TGCAGCGTTGAGCTAGCAAGGGGCACAGATACGCAGTATTTT; CDR3: CSVELARGTDTQYF
D: TRBD1; J: TRBJ1-2; size: .; V: TRBV19; DNA: TGTGCCAGTAGCCAATCCGGGACAGGGGAAGGCTACACCTTC; CDR3: CASSQSGTGEGYTF
D: TRBD2; J: TRBJ2-5; size: few; V: TRBV27; DNA: TGTGCCAGCAGTCGGAATAGGGGACTAGCGGTAGAGACCCAGTACTTC; CDR3: CASSRNRGLAVETQYF
D: TRBD2; J: TRBJ2-1; size: many; V: TRBV28; DNA: TGTGCCAGCAGTTTATATGGTAGCGGGAAGAACAATGAGCAGTTCTTC; CDR3: CASSLYGSGKNNEQFF
D: .; J: TRBJ2-5; size: few; V: TRBV11-1; DNA: TGTGCCAGCAGCGAGTCTGTCGAAGTTGCGACCCAGTACTTC; CDR3: CASSESVEVATQYF
D: .; J: TRBJ2-1; size: few; V: TRBV7-9; DNA: TGTGCCAGCAGCTTATTACGGAACTCCTACAATGAGCAGTTCTTC; CDR3: CASSLLRNSYNEQFF
D: .; J: TRBJ1-1; size: few; V: TRBV11-2; DNA: TGTGCCAGCAGCTTTTTCACTGAAGCTTTCTTT; CDR3: CASSFFTEAFF
D: .; J: TRBJ2-1; size: few; V: TRBV15; DNA: TGTGCCACCAGCAGAGATTTTGGGGTCCAAATGGGCAATGAGCAGTTCTTC; CDR3: CATSRDFGVQMGNEQFF
D: TRBD2; J: TRBJ2-5; size: .; V: TRBV20-1; DNA: TGCAGTGCTAACGCTGGCGGGAGGGGGCAAGAGACCCAGTACTTC; CDR3: CSANAGGRGQETQYF
D: .; J: TRBJ2-3; size: .; V: TRBV20-1; DNA: TGCAGTGCTACACCGGGAACGGGGACAGATACGCAGTATTTT; CDR3: CSATPGTGTDTQYF
D: .; J: TRBJ1-1; size: .; V: TRBV24-1; DNA: TGTGCCACCAGTGATTTGACCGAGCGGGCTTTCTTT; CDR3: CATSDLTERAFF
D: .; J: TRBJ1-5; size: .; V: TRBV10-3; DNA: TGTGCTATCAGTGAGACGTACTCGGGGGAGAGCAATCAGCCCCAGCATTTT; CDR3: CAISETYSGESNQPQHF
D: .; J: TRBJ1-3; size: many; V: TRBV3-1; DNA: TGTGCCAGCAGCCAAGATTTGAAGGGCTTTGGAAACACCATATATTTT; CDR3: CASSQDLKGFGNTIYF
D: TRBD1; J: TRBJ2-3; size: .; V: TRBV6-1; DNA: TGTGCCAGCAGTCAACAGGGGCTACTCACAGATACGCAGTATTTT; CDR3: CASSQQGLLTDTQYF
D: .; J: TRBJ2-2; size: many; V: TRBV12-3/TRBV12-4; DNA: TGTGCCAGCAGTTTAAAAAGGGTCACCGGGGAGCTGTTTTTT; CDR3: CASSLKRVTGELFF
D: TRBD2; J: TRBJ2-1; size: .; V: TRBV12-3/TRBV12-4; DNA: TGTGCCAGCAGTTTAGCACGGACTAGCGGGAGTTACAATGAGCAGTTCTTC; CDR3: CASSLARTSGSYNEQFF
D: .; J: TRBJ2-6; size: .; V: TRBV15; DNA: TGTGCCACCAGCAGAGATCTAGGGGCTGGGGCCAACGTCCTGACTTTC; CDR3: CATSRDLGAGANVLTF
D: TRBD2; J: TRBJ2-5; size: many; V: TRBV12-3/TRBV12-4; DNA: TGTGCCAGCAGTTTAGTCCTAGCGGGAGTAGAGACCCAGTACTTC; CDR3: CASSLVLAGVETQYF
D: TRBD2; J: TRBJ2-1; size: many; V: TRBV12-3/TRBV12-4; DNA: TGTGCCAGCAGAACTAGCGGGAGCTACAATGAGCAGTTCTTC; CDR3: CASRTSGSYNEQFF
D: .; J: TRBJ2-1; size: few; V: TRBV7-8; DNA: TGTGCCAGCAGCCGAGACAAACCGGAGCAGTTCTTC; CDR3: CASSRDKPEQFF
D: .; J: TRBJ1-1; size: .; V: TRBV6-5; DNA: TGTGCCAGCAGTGTTACTCGTGGCACTGAAGCTTTCTTT; CDR3: CASSVTRGTEAFF
D: .; J: TRBJ1-2; size: many; V: TRBV24-1; DNA: TGTGCCACCAGTGACTTAGGGTTCACTGGCTACACCTTC; CDR3: CATSDLGFTGYTF
D: .; J: TRBJ2-1; size: .; V: TRBV12-3/TRBV12-4; DNA: TGTGCCAGCAGTTTACGGCGGGATAGAAACAATGAGCAGTTCTTC; CDR3: CASSLRRDRNNEQFF
D: .; J: TRBJ2-3; size: many; V: TRBV29-1; DNA: TGCAGCGTTACAGGGACGGGGGACACAGATACGCAGTATTTT; CDR3: CSVTGTGDTDTQYF
D: .; J: TRBJ2-5; size: few; V: TRBV6-5; DNA: TGTGCCAGCAGTTACGGGGCCAGCCGGAAAGAGACCCAGTACTTC; CDR3: CASSYGASRKETQYF
D: TRBD2; J: TRBJ2-3; size: .; V: TRBV7-3; DNA: TGTGCCAGCACCCGCAGCGGGAGGGCTGGAGATACGCAGTATTTT; CDR3: CASTRSGRAGDTQYF
D: .; J: TRBJ2-2; size: .; V: TRBV24-1; DNA: TGTGCCACCAGTGATTTCTCCGGGAACCCGAACACCGGGGAGCTGTTTTTT; CDR3: CATSDFSGNPNTGELFF
D: .; J: TRBJ2-2; size: .; V: TRBV29-1; DNA: TGCAGCGTTTTTTCCGGGACACTGACAACGAACACCGGGGAGCTGTTTTTT; CDR3: CSVFSGTLTTNTGELFF
D: .; J: TRBJ2-3; size: few; V: TRBV28; DNA: TGTGCCAGCACTTCGACTAACACAGATACGCAGTATTTT; CDR3: CASTSTNTDTQYF